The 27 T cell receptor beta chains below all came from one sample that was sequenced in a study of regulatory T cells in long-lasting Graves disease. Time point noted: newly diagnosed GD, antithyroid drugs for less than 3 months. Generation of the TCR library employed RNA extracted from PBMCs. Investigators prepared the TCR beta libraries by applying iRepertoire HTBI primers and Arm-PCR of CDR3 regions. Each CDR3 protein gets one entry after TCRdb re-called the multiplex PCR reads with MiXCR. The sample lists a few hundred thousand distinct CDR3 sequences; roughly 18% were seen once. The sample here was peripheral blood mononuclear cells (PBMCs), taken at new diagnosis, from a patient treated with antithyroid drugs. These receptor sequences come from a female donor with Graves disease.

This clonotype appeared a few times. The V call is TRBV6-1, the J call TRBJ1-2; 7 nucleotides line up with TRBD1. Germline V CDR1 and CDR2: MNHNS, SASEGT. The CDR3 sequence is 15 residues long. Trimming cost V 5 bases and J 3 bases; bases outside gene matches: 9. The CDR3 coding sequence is TGTGCCAGCAGTAAACCGAGACAGGGAGACTATGGCTACACCTTC. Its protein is CASSKPRQGDYGYTF.

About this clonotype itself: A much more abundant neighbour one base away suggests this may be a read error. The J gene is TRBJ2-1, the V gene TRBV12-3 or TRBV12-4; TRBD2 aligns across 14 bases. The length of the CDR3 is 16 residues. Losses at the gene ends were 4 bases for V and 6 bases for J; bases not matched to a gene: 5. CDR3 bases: TGTGCCAGCAGTTGGACTAGCGGGAGGATCTGCAATGAGCAGTTCTTC. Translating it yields CASSWTSGRICNEQFF.

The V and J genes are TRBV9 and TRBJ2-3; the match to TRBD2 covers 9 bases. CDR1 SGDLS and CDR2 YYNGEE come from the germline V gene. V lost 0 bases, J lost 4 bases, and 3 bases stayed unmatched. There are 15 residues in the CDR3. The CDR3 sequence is CASSVASGTADTQYF. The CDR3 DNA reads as TGTGCCAGCAGCGTAGCTAGCGGGACCGCAGATACGCAGTATTTT.

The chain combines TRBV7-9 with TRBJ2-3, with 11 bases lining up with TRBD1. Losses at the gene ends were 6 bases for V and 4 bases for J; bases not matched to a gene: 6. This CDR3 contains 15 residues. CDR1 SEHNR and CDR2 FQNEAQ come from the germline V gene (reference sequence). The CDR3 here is CASRRTGGKADTQYF. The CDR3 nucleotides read TGTGCCAGCAGGCGGACAGGGGGCAAGGCAGATACGCAGTATTTT.

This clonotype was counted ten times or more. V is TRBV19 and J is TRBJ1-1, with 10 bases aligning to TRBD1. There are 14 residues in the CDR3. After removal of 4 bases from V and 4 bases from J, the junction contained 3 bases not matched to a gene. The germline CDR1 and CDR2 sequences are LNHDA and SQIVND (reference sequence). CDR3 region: CASSKRTGGTEAFF. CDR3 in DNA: TGTGCCAGTAGTAAAAGGACAGGGGGCACTGAAGCTTTCTTT.

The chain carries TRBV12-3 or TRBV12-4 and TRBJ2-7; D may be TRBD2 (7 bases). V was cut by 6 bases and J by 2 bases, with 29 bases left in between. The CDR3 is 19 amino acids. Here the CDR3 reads CASRPPDEGGGRSAYEQYF. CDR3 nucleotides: TGTGCCAGCAGACCCCCGGATGAGGGGGGGGGGAGAAGTGCCTACGAGCAGTACTTC.

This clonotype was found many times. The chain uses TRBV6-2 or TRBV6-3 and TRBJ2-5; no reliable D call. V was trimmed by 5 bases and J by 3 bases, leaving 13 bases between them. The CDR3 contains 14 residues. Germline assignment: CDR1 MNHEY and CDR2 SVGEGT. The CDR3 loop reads CASSETHQEETQYF. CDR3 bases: TGTGCCAGCAGTGAAACCCACCAGGAAGAGACCCAGTACTTC.

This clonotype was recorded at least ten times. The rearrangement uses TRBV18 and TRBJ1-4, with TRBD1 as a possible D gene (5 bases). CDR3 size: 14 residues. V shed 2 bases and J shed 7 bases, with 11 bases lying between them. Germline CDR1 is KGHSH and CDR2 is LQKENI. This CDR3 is CASSPAGVGEKLFF. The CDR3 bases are TGTGCCAGCTCACCAGCGGGGGTCGGTGAAAAACTGTTTTTT.

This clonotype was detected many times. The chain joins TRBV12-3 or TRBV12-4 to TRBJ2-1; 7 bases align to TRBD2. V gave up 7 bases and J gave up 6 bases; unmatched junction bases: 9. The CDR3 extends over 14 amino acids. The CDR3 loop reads CASTRGDPSNEQFF. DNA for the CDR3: TGTGCCAGCACCCGGGGGGACCCGAGCAATGAGCAGTTCTTC.

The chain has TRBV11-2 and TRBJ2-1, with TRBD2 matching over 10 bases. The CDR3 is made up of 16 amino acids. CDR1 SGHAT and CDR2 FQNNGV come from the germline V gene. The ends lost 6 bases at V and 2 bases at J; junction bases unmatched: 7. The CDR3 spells CASRLAGLAPYNEQFF. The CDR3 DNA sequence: TGTGCCAGCAGACTAGCGGGGCTAGCCCCCTACAATGAGCAGTTCTTC.

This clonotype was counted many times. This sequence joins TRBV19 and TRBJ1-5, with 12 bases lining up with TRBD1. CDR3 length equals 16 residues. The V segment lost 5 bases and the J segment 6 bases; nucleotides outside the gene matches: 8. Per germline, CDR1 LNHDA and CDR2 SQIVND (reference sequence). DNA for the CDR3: TGTGCCAGTAGTCCCCAGGGACAGGGGGCCGTTCAGCCCCAGCATTTT. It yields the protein CASSPQGQGAVQPQHF.

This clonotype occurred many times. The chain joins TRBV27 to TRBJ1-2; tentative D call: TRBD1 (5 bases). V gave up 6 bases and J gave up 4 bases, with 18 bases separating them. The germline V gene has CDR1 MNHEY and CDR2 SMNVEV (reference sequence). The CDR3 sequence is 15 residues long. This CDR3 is CASRSPGGPFYGYTF. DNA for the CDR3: TGTGCCAGCAGATCCCCGGGGGGACCCTTCTATGGCTACACCTTC.

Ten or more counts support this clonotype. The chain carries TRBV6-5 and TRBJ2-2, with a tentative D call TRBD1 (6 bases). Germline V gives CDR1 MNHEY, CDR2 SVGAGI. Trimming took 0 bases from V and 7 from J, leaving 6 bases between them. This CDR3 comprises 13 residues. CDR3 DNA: TGTGCCAGCAGTTACTCAGGGGGCGGGGAGCTGTTTTTT. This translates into CASSYSGGGELFF.

The DNA of the CDR3 is TGTGCCAGCAGTTTACCCCGAAACAGGGGGAGCACAGATACGCAGTATTTT. This codes for CASSLPRNRGSTDTQYF. The chain has TRBV28 and TRBJ2-3, with 8 bases that match TRBD1. V lost 2 bases, J lost 0 bases, and 7 bases stayed unmatched. Germline values: CDR1 MDHEN, CDR2 SYDVKM. This CDR3 has 17 amino acids.

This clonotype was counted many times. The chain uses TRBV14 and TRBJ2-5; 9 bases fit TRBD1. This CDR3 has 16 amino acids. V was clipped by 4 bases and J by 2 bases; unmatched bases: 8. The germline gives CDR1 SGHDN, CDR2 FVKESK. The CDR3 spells CASSPLGTGTQETQYF. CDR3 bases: TGTGCCAGCAGCCCCCTCGGGACAGGGACTCAAGAGACCCAGTACTTC.

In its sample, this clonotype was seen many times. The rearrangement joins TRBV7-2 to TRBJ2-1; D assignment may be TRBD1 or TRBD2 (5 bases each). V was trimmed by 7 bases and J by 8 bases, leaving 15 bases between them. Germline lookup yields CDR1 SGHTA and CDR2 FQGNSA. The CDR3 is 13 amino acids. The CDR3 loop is CASTPGGGDEQFF. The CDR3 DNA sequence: TGTGCCAGCACCCCGGGTGGGGGTGATGAGCAGTTCTTC. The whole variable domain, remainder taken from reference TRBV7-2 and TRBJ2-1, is GAGVSQSPSNKVTEKGKDVELRCDPISGHTALYWYRQSLGQGLEFLIYFQGNSAPDKSGLPSDRFSAERTGGSVSTLTIQRTQQEDSAVYLCASTPGGGDEQFFGPGTRLTVL.

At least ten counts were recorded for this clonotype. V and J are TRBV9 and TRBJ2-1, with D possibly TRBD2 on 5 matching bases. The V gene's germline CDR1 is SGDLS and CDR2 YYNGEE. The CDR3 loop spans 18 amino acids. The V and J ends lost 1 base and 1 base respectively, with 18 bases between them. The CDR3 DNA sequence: TGTGCCAGCAGCGTAAATCCCCTGGCCGGGAAGTCCTACAATGAGCAGTTCTTC. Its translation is CASSVNPLAGKSYNEQFF.

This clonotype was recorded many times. The CDR3 DNA is TGTGCCAGCAGCTTAACTGGGGTAGCGGGAGCGAGGGAGCAGTTCTTC. It specifies CASSLTGVAGAREQFF. The chain is built from TRBV7-3 and TRBJ2-1, with 9 nucleotides matching TRBD2. The J segment lost 10 bases and the V segment lost 0 bases, leaving 10 bases of the junction unmatched. The CDR3 sequence is 16 residues long. Looked up from germline, CDR1 is SGHTA and CDR2 is FQGTGA.

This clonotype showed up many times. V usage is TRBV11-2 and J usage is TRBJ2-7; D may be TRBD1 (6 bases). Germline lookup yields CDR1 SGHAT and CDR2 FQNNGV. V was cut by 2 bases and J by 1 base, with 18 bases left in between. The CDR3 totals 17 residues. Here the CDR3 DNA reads TGTGCCAGCAGCTTAAGCGACAGGCCCGCCGGTTCCTACGAGCAGTACTTC. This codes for CASSLSDRPAGSYEQYF.

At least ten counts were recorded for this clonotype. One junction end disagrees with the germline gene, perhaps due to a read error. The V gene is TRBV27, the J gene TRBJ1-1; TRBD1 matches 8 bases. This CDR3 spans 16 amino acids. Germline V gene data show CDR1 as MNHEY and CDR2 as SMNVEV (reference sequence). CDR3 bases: TGTGCCAGCAGTAGCGCAGGGGGCCCCATGAACACTGAAGCTTCCTTT. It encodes CASSSAGGPMNTEASF.

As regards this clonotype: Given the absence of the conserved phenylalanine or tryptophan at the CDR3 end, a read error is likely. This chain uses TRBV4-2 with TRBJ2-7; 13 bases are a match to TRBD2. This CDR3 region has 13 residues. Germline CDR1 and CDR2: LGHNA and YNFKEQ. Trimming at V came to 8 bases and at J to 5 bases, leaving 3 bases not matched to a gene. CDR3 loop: CASAGTSGNEQYL. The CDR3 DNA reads TGTGCCAGCGCCGGGACTAGCGGGAACGAGCAGTACCTC.

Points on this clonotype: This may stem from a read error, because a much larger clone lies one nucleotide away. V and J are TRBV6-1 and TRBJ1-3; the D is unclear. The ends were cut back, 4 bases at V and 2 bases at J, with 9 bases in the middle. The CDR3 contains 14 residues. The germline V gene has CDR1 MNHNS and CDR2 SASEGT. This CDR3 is CASSANGTGNTIYF. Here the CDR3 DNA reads TGTGCCAGCAGTGCTAATGGGACTGGAAACACCATATATTTT.

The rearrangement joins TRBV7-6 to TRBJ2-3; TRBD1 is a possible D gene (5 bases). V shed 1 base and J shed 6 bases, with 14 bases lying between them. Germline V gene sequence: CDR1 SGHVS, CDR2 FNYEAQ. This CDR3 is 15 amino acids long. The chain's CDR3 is CASSLEARSGDTQYF. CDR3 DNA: TGTGCCAGCAGCTTAGAAGCCAGGTCAGGGGATACGCAGTATTTT.

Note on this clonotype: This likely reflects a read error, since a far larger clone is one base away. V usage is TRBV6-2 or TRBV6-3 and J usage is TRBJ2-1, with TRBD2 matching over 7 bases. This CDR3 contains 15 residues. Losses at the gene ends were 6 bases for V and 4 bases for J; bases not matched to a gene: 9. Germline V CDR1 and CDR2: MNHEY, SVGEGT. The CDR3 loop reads CASRAGLAAYNEQFF. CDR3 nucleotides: TGTGCCAGCAGGGCCGGGCTAGCGGCATACAATGAGCAGTTCTTC.

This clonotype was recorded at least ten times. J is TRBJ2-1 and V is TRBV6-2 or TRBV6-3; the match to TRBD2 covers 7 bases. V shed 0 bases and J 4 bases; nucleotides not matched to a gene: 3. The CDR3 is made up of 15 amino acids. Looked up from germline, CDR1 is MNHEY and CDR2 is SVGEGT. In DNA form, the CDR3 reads TGTGCCAGCAGTTACTCGTCTAGCGGATACAATGAGCAGTTCTTC. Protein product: CASSYSSSGYNEQFF.

In DNA form, the CDR3 reads TGTGCCAGCAGTCCCTTAGCGGGTTTTGGCACAGATACGCAGTATTTT. It is translated as CASSPLAGFGTDTQYF. The gene calls are TRBV28 and TRBJ2-3; 7 positions match TRBD2. Germline-derived CDR1 and CDR2 are MDHEN and SYDVKM. The CDR3 covers 16 residues. V shed 5 bases, J shed 1 base, and the junction held 9 bases outside the gene matches.

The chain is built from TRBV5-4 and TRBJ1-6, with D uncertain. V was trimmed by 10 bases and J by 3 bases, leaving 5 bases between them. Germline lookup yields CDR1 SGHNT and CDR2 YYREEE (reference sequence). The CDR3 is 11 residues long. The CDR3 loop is CAALYNSPLHF. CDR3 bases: TGTGCCGCCCTCTATAATTCACCCCTCCACTTT.